Shown below are 8 T cell receptor beta chains from a single sample sequenced in a study of regulatory T cells in long-lasting Graves disease. In building TCR beta libraries, iRepertoire HTBI primers were used together with Arm-PCR of CDR3 regions. TCRdb ran MiXCR on the multiplex PCR reads and lists one entry per CDR3 protein. This sample has fewer than 450,000 distinct CDR3 sequences; 23% occur once, and the top ten carry roughly 28%. The time point was: persistent/refractory GD, antithyroid drugs over 5 years with positive TRAb. The TCR library used RNA extracted from PBMCs. The source material was peripheral blood mononuclear cells (PBMCs), sampled when the disease was refractory, from a patient treated with antithyroid drugs. The receptors were gathered from a female donor with Graves disease.

This sequence joins TRBV18 and TRBJ2-2; D is ambiguous. V shed 1 base and J shed 4 bases, with 4 bases lying between them. CDR1 and CDR2 (germline): KGHSH, LQKENI. The CDR3 contains 13 residues. The CDR3 loop is CASSPQVTGELFF. The CDR3 DNA follows: TGTGCCAGCTCACCACAGGTCACCGGGGAGCTGTTTTTT.

The rearrangement joins TRBV6-1 to TRBJ1-1, with D possibly being TRBD1 (5 bases). In germline, CDR1 is MNHNS, CDR2 SASEGT. V gave up 6 bases and J gave up 0 bases, with 11 bases separating them. The CDR3 has 14 residues. DNA of the CDR3: TGTGCCAGCAGAGTAGACAGATTGAACACTGAAGCTTTCTTT. Its translation: CASRVDRLNTEAFF.

The chain carries TRBV28 and TRBJ2-1; possibly TRBD1 for D (6 bases). V lost 10 bases, J lost 3 bases, and 16 bases lay in between. CDR1 MDHEN and CDR2 SYDVKM come from the germline V gene. There are 14 residues in the CDR3. The CDR3 region is CAIRDNDRYNEQFF. The DNA for the CDR3 is TGTGCCATCCGGGACAACGACCGCTACAATGAGCAGTTCTTC.

V and J are TRBV19 and TRBJ2-3, with 8 bases fitting TRBD1. CDR1 and CDR2 from the germline V gene are LNHDA and SQIVND (reference sequence). V was pared by 5 bases and J by 6 bases, with 7 bases of the junction left unmatched. CDR3 size: 14 residues. The CDR3 nucleotides are TGTGCCAGTAGTGGGGCAGGGGGCCGGGATACGCAGTATTTT. Translation: CASSGAGGRDTQYF.

The genes are TRBV19 and TRBJ1-1; possible D gene TRBD1, 5 bases. V lost 8 bases and J lost 5, with 15 bases in between. CDR3 length: 13 residues. Germline loops: CDR1 LNHDA, CDR2 SQIVND (reference sequence). The CDR3 bases are TGTGCCAGTGTACGGGGGGATCGGACTGAAGCTTTCTTT. Its translation is CASVRGDRTEAFF.

The table lists this clonotype with a few counts. The gene calls are TRBV30 and TRBJ2-2, with D perhaps matching TRBD1 (5 bases). CDR3 length: 15 residues. Trimming stripped 7 bases from V and 1 base from J, with 16 bases between. Germline assignment: CDR1 GTSNPN and CDR2 SVGIG (reference sequence). The CDR3 nucleotides read TGTGCCTCGCTACCCCGGACAAAGAACACCGGGGAGCTGTTTTTT. It specifies CASLPRTKNTGELFF.

This clonotype was observed a few times. V usage is TRBV9 and J usage is TRBJ2-5, with D perhaps matching TRBD2 (5 bases). V lost 1 base to trimming and J lost 5 bases, with 15 bases between them. Germline loops: CDR1 SGDLS, CDR2 YYNGEE. The CDR3 totals 15 residues. CDR3 DNA sequence: TGTGCCAGCAGCGTATCGGGGTATTTGGTGGAGACCCAGTACTTC. Translating gives CASSVSGYLVETQYF.

This clonotype showed up just a few times. V is TRBV12-3 or TRBV12-4 and J is TRBJ2-1, with 15 bases that match TRBD2. The CDR3 has 19 residues. After removal of 2 bases from V and 1 base from J, the junction contained 6 bases not matched to a gene. In nucleotides, the CDR3 is TGTGCCAGCAGTTTAAACGCGGGGACTAGCGGGAGGTCCTACAATGAGCAGTTCTTC. Its protein is CASSLNAGTSGRSYNEQFF.